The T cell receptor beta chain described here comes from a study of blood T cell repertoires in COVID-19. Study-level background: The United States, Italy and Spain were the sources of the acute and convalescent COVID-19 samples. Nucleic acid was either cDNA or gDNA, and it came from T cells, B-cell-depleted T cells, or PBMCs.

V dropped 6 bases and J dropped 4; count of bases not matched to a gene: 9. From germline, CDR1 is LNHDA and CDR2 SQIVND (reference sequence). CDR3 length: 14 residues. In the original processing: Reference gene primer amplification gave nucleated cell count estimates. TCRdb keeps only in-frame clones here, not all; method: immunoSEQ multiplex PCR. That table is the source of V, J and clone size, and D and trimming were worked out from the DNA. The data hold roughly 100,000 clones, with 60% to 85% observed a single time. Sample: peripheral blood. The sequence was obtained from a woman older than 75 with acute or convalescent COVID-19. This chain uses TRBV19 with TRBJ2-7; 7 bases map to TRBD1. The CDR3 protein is CASRSLRGSYEQYF. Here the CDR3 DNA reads TGTGCCAGTAGAAGCCTCAGGGGGTCTTACGAGCAGTACTTC.